What follows describes a single TCR beta chain. Authors' analysis steps: Amplifying reference gene primers gave estimates of nucleated cell counts. Only in-frame clones appear in the TCRdb table, and some are missing; sequencing was by immunoSEQ multiplex PCR. The V and J calls and clone size are taken from that table; D and trimming were inferred from the DNA. The table has fewer than 35,000 clones, more than 90% seen once; the top ten hold roughly 12%. The entry originates in a study of blood T cell repertoires in COVID-19. Study in general: COVID-19 samples collected from the United States, Italy and Spain covered acute and convalescent phases. From T cells, B-cell-depleted T cells, or PBMCs came the material, which was cDNA or gDNA.

CDR3 length equals 14 residues. The V gene's germline CDR1 is MNHEY and CDR2 SVGAGI. V was clipped by 6 bases and J by 1 base, with 10 bases between them. The TCR sequence derives from a human donor in a cohort sampled during active COVID-19. The chain employs TRBV6-5 and TRBJ2-1; weak D call: TRBD2 (5 bases). Material for sequencing was peripheral blood. The CDR3 region is CASSPRTSYNEQFF. DNA of the CDR3: TGTGCCAGCAGCCCCCGGACTTCCTACAATGAGCAGTTCTTC.